These 24 T cell receptor beta chains originate from one sample sequenced in a study of blood T cell repertoires in COVID-19. Generated by immunoSEQ multiplex PCR, the TCRdb table keeps only in-frame clones and is missing some. The table lists approximately 70,000 clones, about nine tenths of them singletons. The source material was peripheral blood. The receptors derive from a woman aged 80 or older with active COVID-19.

V usage is TRBV5-1 and J usage is TRBJ2-2; the D gene is possibly TRBD1 (5 bases). Germline CDR1 and CDR2: SGHRS and YFSETQ. The CDR3 loop spans 15 amino acids. V was shortened by 5 bases and J by 0 bases, with 11 bases between the two germline ends. In nucleotides, the CDR3 is TGCGCCAGCAGATTACAGGACACGAACACCGGGGAGCTGTTTTTT. Translated, it gives CASRLQDTNTGELFF.

The V and J genes are TRBV24-1 and TRBJ2-1; no firm D call. This CDR3 is built from 11 residues. Looked up from germline, CDR1 is KGHDR and CDR2 is SFDVKD. Trimming took 10 bases from V and 8 from J, leaving 11 bases between them. CDR3 protein: CATQREYEQFF. Here the CDR3 DNA reads TGTGCCACGCAAAGAGAATATGAGCAGTTCTTC.

The chain links TRBV7-9 to TRBJ1-4; D gene uncertain. CDR3 length: 14 amino acids. The germline V gene has CDR1 SEHNR and CDR2 FQNEAQ (reference sequence). V lost 7 bases, J lost 4 bases, and 13 bases lay in between. The DNA for the CDR3 is TGTGCCAGCAAGAGAGAGAGCTATAATGAAAAACTGTTTTTT. Translation: CASKRESYNEKLFF. Together with reference TRBV7-9 and TRBJ1-4, the CDR3 gives the full variable domain: DTGVSQNPRHKITKRGQNVTFRCDPISEHNRLYWYRQTLGQGPEFLTYFQNEAQLEKSRLLSDRFSAERPKGSFSTLEIQRTEQGDSAMYLCASKRESYNEKLFFGSGTQLSVL.

The rearrangement links TRBV5-6 to TRBJ1-2; D call uncertain. V dropped 4 bases and J dropped 6 bases, with 19 bases sitting between them. The CDR3 spans 15 residues. The germline gives CDR1 SGHDT, CDR2 YYEEEE. The CDR3 spells CASSLLGDYGHGYTF. The CDR3 coding sequence is TGTGCCAGCAGCCTCCTTGGAGACTACGGCCATGGCTACACCTTC.

The chain uses TRBV4-3 and TRBJ2-3; 10 nucleotides match TRBD2. Per germline, CDR1 LGHNA and CDR2 YSLEER. Trimming removed 4 bases from V and 5 bases from J; junction bases left unmatched: 6. This CDR3 has 15 amino acids. CDR3 DNA sequence: TGCGCCAGCAGCCTCAGCGGGAGGGCCCTAGATACGCAGTATTTT. This codes for CASSLSGRALDTQYF.

V and J are TRBV4-2 and TRBJ2-3; TRBD2 aligns across 9 bases. The CDR3 contains 18 residues. V gave up 6 bases and J gave up 4 bases; unmatched junction bases: 17. The germline gives CDR1 LGHNA, CDR2 YNFKEQ. Written as DNA, the CDR3 is TGTGCCAGCAGGGAGGGAGCGGGAGGTCCCATATGGTCAGATACGCAGTATTTT. Translation: CASREGAGGPIWSDTQYF.

Here the CDR3 reads CAISESTGTTYNEQFF. The DNA for the CDR3 is TGTGCCATCAGTGAGTCCACAGGGACAACCTACAATGAGCAGTTCTTC. The chain employs TRBV10-3 and TRBJ2-1; D possibly corresponds to TRBD1 (6 bases). CDR1 is ENHRY and CDR2 is SYGVKD in the germline V gene. The CDR3 loop spans 16 amino acids. V lost 0 bases to trimming and J lost 2 bases, with 11 bases between them.

CDR3 region: CASSLYSTEAFF. The DNA for the CDR3 is TGTGCCAGCAGCTTGTATTCCACTGAAGCTTTCTTT. The chain recombines TRBV7-2 with TRBJ1-1; D uncertain. This CDR3 is 12 amino acids long. Germline lookup yields CDR1 SGHTA and CDR2 FQGNSA. V was clipped by 3 bases and J by 4 bases, with 6 bases between them.

The chain recombines TRBV2 with TRBJ1-4; D call uncertain. The CDR3 length is 15 residues. Germline V CDR1 and CDR2: SNHLY, FYNNEI. V was clipped by 0 bases and J by 0 bases, with 5 bases between them. The CDR3 DNA is TGTGCCAGCAGTGAAGCTGGAGCAACTAATGAAAAACTGTTTTTT. Its translation is CASSEAGATNEKLFF. Using reference TRBV2 and TRBJ1-4 for the parts outside the CDR3, the full variable domain is EPEVTQTPSHQVTQMGQEVILRCVPISNHLYFYWYRQILGQKVEFLVSFYNNEISEKSEIFDDQFSVERPDGSNFTLKIRSTKLEDSAMYFCASSEAGATNEKLFFGSGTQLSVL.

The chain employs TRBV6-2 or TRBV6-3 and TRBJ2-1, with 7 bases identical to TRBD2. The CDR3 runs 14 residues. Trimming took 6 bases from V and 6 from J; bases not matched to a gene: 8. Germline V gene sequence: CDR1 MNHEY, CDR2 SVGEGT. The CDR3 here is CASSPLTSFNEQFF. CDR3 sequence (DNA): TGTGCCAGCAGCCCCCTGACTAGCTTCAATGAGCAGTTCTTC.

Note on this clone: In the same sample, other DNA sequences code for this CDR3. The rearrangement joins TRBV27 to TRBJ2-5, with a possible D match to TRBD2 (5 bases). This CDR3 is built from 13 residues. V shed 2 bases and J shed 4 bases, with 8 bases lying between them. Germline V gene data show CDR1 as MNHEY and CDR2 as SMNVEV (reference sequence). CDR3 amino acids: CASSLGGRETQYF. CDR3 DNA: TGTGCCAGCAGTTTAGGTGGGAGAGAGACCCAGTACTTC.

The chain joins TRBV3-1 (or the pseudogene TRBV3-2) to TRBJ2-1; 8 nucleotides agree with TRBD2. The CDR3 loop spans 14 amino acids. In germline, CDR1 is LGHDT, CDR2 YNNKEL (reference sequence). V gave up 4 bases and J gave up 6 bases; unmatched junction bases: 5. CDR3 DNA sequence: TGTGCCAGCAGCCCTCTCGGGAGGGCCAATGAGCAGTTCTTC. Translating it yields CASSPLGRANEQFF.

The rearrangement uses TRBV4-2 and TRBJ2-1; the match to TRBD1 covers 10 bases. CDR3 size: 17 residues. J was trimmed by 8 bases and V by 0 bases; bases with no gene match: 10. Looked up from germline, CDR1 is LGHNA and CDR2 is YNFKEQ. The CDR3: CASSQDVPSGTGDEQFF. In DNA, the CDR3 is TGTGCCAGCAGCCAAGACGTGCCGTCGGGGACAGGGGATGAGCAGTTCTTC.

This clone was recorded once. The chain has TRBV6-6 and TRBJ1-1; possibly TRBD1 for D (5 bases). Trimming cost V 6 bases and J 5 bases, with 7 bases left between them. This CDR3 is 11 amino acids long. The germline gives CDR1 MNHNY, CDR2 SVGAGI (reference sequence). The chain's CDR3 is CASRTETEAFF. CDR3 bases: TGTGCCAGCAGGACAGAGACTGAAGCTTTCTTT.

This clone was found once. Here the CDR3 reads CASSIDRPGTGGKPQHF. CDR3 in DNA: TGTGCCAGTAGTATAGACCGTCCCGGGACAGGGGGCAAGCCCCAGCATTTT. This chain joins TRBV19 and TRBJ1-5; 12 positions agree with TRBD1. The V gene end was trimmed by 0 bases and the J gene end by 8 bases; junction bases not matched to a gene: 8. Per germline, CDR1 LNHDA and CDR2 SQIVND (reference sequence). This CDR3 has 17 residues.

In DNA form, the CDR3 reads TGTGCCATCAGTTATGGGACAGATGCTAACTATGGCTACACCTTC. Translation: CAISYGTDANYGYTF. This chain connects TRBV10-3 to TRBJ1-2; 7 bases are shared with TRBD1. V lost 5 bases to trimming and J lost 0 bases; unmatched junction nucleotides: 6. The CDR3 contains 15 residues. CDR1 is ENHRY, CDR2 SYGVKD, per germline.

The chain combines TRBV11-3 with TRBJ2-1; TRBD2 aligns across 9 bases. Trimming cost V 0 bases and J 12 bases; bases outside gene matches: 6. This CDR3 contains 14 residues. CDR1 and CDR2 (germline): SGHNT, YENEEA. The CDR3 is CASSLDRGTSMQFF. In DNA form, the CDR3 reads TGTGCCAGCAGCTTAGATAGGGGGACTAGCATGCAGTTCTTC. Drawing the rest from reference TRBV11-3 and TRBJ2-1, the complete variable domain is EAGVVQSPRYKIIEKKQPVAFWCNPISGHNTLYWYLQNLGQGPELLIRYENEEAVDDSQLPKDRFSAERLKGVDSTLKIQPAELGDSAVYLCASSLDRGTSMQFFGPGTRLTVL.

This chain's CDR3 is CASSFGGSLLEQYF. The CDR3 DNA is TGTGCCAGCAGTTTCGGGGGGAGCCTGCTCGAGCAGTACTTC. This rearrangement joins TRBV6-2 or TRBV6-3 to TRBJ2-7, with 7 nucleotides matching TRBD2. The CDR3 is 14 residues long. Looked up from germline, CDR1 is MNHEY and CDR2 is SVGEGT. The junction had 9 bases not matched to a gene; V was cut back by 4 bases and J by 6 bases.

The chain links TRBV10-1 to TRBJ2-7, with TRBD2 as a possible D gene (5 bases). CDR1 is WNHNN and CDR2 is SYGVQD in the germline V gene (reference sequence). CDR3 length: 14 amino acids. V shed 4 bases and J shed 2 bases, with 12 bases lying between them. CDR3 nucleotide sequence: TGCGCCAGCAGTGGTAGGCCGGGAACCTACGAGCAGTACTTC. This translates into CASSGRPGTYEQYF.

This sequence joins TRBV11-2 and TRBJ2-1, with 7 nucleotides matching TRBD1. V was pared by 5 bases and J by 3 bases, with 4 bases of the junction left unmatched. Germline CDR1 and CDR2: SGHAT and FQNNGV. The CDR3 spans 14 residues. The CDR3 sequence: CASSPGTDYNEQFF. In DNA, the CDR3 is TGTGCCAGCAGCCCCGGGACAGACTACAATGAGCAGTTCTTC.

The V call is TRBV29-1, the J call TRBJ2-2, with 11 positions matching TRBD1. The CDR3 sequence is 14 residues long. After removal of 3 bases from V and 4 bases from J, the junction contained 1 base not matched to a gene. The V gene's germline CDR1 is SQVTM and CDR2 ANQGSEA. The CDR3 nucleotides are TGCAGCGTTGAGGGGACAGGGGGCACCGGGGAGCTGTTTTTT. Translated, it gives CSVEGTGGTGELFF.

This clone occurred once. This sequence joins TRBV3-1 (or the pseudogene TRBV3-2) and TRBJ2-1; 11 positions agree with TRBD2. Germline-derived CDR1 and CDR2 are LGHDT and YNNKEL (reference sequence). The CDR3 totals 17 residues. V gave up 0 bases and J gave up 3 bases; unmatched junction bases: 4. DNA for the CDR3: TGTGCCAGCAGCCAAGAGGGGACTAGCGGACACTACAATGAGCAGTTCTTC. Its translation is CASSQEGTSGHYNEQFF.

The rearrangement links TRBV2 to TRBJ2-1, with TRBD1 matching 7 bases. The CDR3 covers 15 residues. V lost 0 bases to trimming and J lost 3 bases; unmatched junction nucleotides: 2. Per germline, CDR1 SNHLY and CDR2 FYNNEI. DNA for the CDR3: TGTGCCAGCAGTGAAGCGGGACAGTACTACAATGAGCAGTTCTTC. Amino acid sequence: CASSEAGQYYNEQFF.

This clone appeared once. J is TRBJ1-2 and V is TRBV30; D is perhaps TRBD1 (6 bases). Germline CDR1 reads GTSNPN; CDR2 reads SVGIG (reference sequence). Deletions cut 6 bases from V and 8 bases from J, with 19 bases between. The CDR3 runs to 13 residues. The CDR3 coding sequence is TGTGCCTGCTACAGGGACCTATCGGGGGGCTACACCTTC. Protein: CACYRDLSGGYTF.